This T cell receptor (beta chain) was found in a study of beta chain features in type 1 diabetes. CD4+ cells of the naive, central memory, regulatory and stem cell-like memory types were sorted via CD45RO/CCR7/CD25/CD127/CD95/CD27. All sorted populations exceeded 98% purity. In the case of this clone: Its antigen remains unidentified.

Every bit of the isolated RNA underwent reverse transcription, so sequencing read expressed TCRB transcripts. The table came from immunoSEQ multiplex PCR; TCRdb's copy has only in-frame clones and leaves some out. This repertoire shows hundreds of thousands of clones, about 15% found once; its top ten account for less than 0.02%. Study-wide results and limits: TCRB CDR3s were moderately but significantly shorter in Type 1 diabetes patients in all four CD4+ subsets.

This TCR was sampled from a man younger than 35 with type 1 diabetes. Sequencing was performed on naive CD4+ T cells from blood.

The CDR3 region has the DNA TGTGCCAGCAGCCAGGGACAGATCTATGGCTACACCTTC. It codes for CASSQGQIYGYTF. V gene TRBV5-4 combines with J gene TRBJ1-2, with 7 bases lining up with TRBD1. Germline V gene sequence: CDR1 SGHNT, CDR2 YYREEE (reference sequence). This CDR3 is 13 amino acids long. V shed 4 bases, J shed 4 bases, and the junction held 4 bases outside the gene matches. The complete variable domain, with remaining parts taken from reference TRBV5-4 and TRBJ1-2, reads ETGVTQSPTHLIKTRGQQVTLRCSSQSGHNTVSWYQQALGQGPQFIFQYYREEENGRGNFPPRFSGLQFPNYSSELNVNALELDDSALYLCASSQGQIYGYTFGSGTRLTVV.